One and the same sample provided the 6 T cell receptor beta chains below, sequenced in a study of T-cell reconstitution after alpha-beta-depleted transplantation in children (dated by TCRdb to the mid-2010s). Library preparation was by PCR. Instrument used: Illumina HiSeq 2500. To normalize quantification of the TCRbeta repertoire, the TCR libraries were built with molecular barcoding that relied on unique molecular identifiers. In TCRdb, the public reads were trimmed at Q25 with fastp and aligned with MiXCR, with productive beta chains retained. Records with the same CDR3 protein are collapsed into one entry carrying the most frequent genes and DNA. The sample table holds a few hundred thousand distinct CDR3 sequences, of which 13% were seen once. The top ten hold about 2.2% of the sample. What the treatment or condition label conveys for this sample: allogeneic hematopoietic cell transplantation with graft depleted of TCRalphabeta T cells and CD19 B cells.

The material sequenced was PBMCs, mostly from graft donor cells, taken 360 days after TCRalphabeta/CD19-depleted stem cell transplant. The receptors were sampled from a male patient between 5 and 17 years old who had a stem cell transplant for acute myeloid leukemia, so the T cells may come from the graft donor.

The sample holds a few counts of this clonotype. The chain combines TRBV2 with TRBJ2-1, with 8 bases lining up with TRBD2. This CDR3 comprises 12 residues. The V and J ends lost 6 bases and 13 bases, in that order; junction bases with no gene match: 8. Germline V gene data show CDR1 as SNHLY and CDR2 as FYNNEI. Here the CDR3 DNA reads TGTGCCAGCAGAGTCCGACTAGCGCGTCAGTTCTTC. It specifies CASRVRLARQFF.

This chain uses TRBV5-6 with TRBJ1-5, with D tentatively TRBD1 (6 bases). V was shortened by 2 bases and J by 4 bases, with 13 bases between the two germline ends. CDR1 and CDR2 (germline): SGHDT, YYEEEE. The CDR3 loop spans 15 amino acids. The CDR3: CASSFSFTGNQPQHF. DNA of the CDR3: TGTGCCAGCAGCTTTTCCTTTACAGGGAATCAGCCCCAGCATTTT.

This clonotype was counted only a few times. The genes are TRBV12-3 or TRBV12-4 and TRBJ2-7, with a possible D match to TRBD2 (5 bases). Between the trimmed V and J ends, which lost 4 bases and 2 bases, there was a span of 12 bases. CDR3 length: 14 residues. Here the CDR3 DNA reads TGTGCCAGCAGTTCCGGACTTACACCCTACGAGCAGTACTTC. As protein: CASSSGLTPYEQYF.

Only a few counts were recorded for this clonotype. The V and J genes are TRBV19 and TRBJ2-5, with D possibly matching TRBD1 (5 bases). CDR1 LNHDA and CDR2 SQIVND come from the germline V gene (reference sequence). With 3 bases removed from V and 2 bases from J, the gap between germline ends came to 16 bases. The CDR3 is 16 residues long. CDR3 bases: TGTGCCAGTAGTATGCTCGACACAGGCCATCAAGAGACCCAGTACTTC. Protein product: CASSMLDTGHQETQYF.

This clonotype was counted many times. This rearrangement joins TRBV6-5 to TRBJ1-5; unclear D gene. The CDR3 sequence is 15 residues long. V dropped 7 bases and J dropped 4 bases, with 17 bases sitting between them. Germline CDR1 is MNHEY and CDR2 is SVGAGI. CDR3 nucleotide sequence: TGTGCCAGCACTTCTCTTGAGGGAAGAAATCAGCCCCAGCATTTT. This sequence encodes CASTSLEGRNQPQHF.

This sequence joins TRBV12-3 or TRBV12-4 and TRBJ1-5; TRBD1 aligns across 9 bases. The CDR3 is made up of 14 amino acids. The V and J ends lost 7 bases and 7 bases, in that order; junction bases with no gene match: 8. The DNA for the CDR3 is TGTGCCAGCACTACAGGGGGCAGGGGCCAGCCCCAGCATTTT. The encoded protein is CASTTGGRGQPQHF.